Shown below are 15 T cell receptor beta chains from a single sample sequenced in a study of cytomegalovirus exposure and HLA in healthy donors. Assay: immunoSEQ multiplex PCR; the TCRdb copy retains only in-frame clones and omits some. The data show under 75,000 clones, approximately 86% seen once. The sample comprised PBMCs. These receptors originate from a man aged 25 to 40 in good health and CMV-seronegative.

This clone has just one count. The chain couples TRBV27 to TRBJ1-4, with 9 positions matching TRBD1. CDR3 size: 16 residues. Trimming took 4 bases from V and 2 from J; bases not matched to a gene: 5. Germline CDR1 reads MNHEY; CDR2 reads SMNVEV (reference sequence). The CDR3 DNA sequence: TGTGCCAGCAGTTCTTACAGGGGGCAGACTAATGAAAAACTGTTTTTT. It yields the protein CASSSYRGQTNEKLFF.

The chain combines TRBV7-2 with TRBJ1-2; D might be TRBD1 (5 bases). The CDR3 loop spans 12 amino acids. V lost 8 bases and J lost 7, with 14 bases in between. Germline CDR1 is SGHTA and CDR2 is FQGNSA. The CDR3 DNA follows: TGTGCCAGCTATGGGCAGGGTCGTGGCTACACCTTC. It codes for CASYGQGRGYTF.

The chain recombines TRBV6-5 with TRBJ1-1; no definite D call. The CDR3 has 14 residues. Germline CDR1 MNHEY, CDR2 SVGAGI. V lost 0 bases and J 6 bases, leaving 11 bases between the germline ends. CDR3 region: CASSYSRGVAEAFF. CDR3 nucleotide sequence: TGTGCCAGCAGTTACTCCCGGGGAGTTGCTGAAGCTTTCTTT.

The rearrangement joins TRBV7-2 to TRBJ2-3; the match to TRBD1 covers 9 bases. From germline, CDR1 is SGHTA and CDR2 FQGNSA. V was pared by 5 bases and J by 6 bases, with 6 bases of the junction left unmatched. This CDR3 spans 14 amino acids. The CDR3 region is CASSLQGAGDTQYF. The DNA of the CDR3 is TGTGCCAGCAGCCTACAGGGGGCGGGGGATACGCAGTATTTT.

The V gene is TRBV5-1, the J gene TRBJ1-2, with TRBD1 matching over 8 bases. The length of the CDR3 is 15 residues. After removal of 5 bases from V and 11 bases from J, the junction contained 17 bases not matched to a gene. Germline V lookup: CDR1 SGHRS, CDR2 YFSETQ. CDR3 amino acids: CASSPALPGQAPYTF. DNA of the CDR3: TGCGCCAGCAGTCCCGCCTTGCCGGGACAGGCGCCGTACACCTTC.

The rearrangement uses TRBV5-6 and TRBJ2-1; D is unresolved. The CDR3 contains 13 residues. Per the germline V gene, CDR1 is SGHDT and CDR2 is YYEEEE. V gave up 0 bases and J gave up 7 bases, with 8 bases separating them. This CDR3 is CASSLELLNEQFF. CDR3 bases: TGTGCCAGCAGCTTGGAGCTACTTAATGAGCAGTTCTTC.

CDR3 sequence: CASSTLGLAGDNEQFF. Here the CDR3 DNA reads TGTGCCAGCAGCACCCTGGGACTAGCGGGAGACAATGAGCAGTTCTTC. V and J are TRBV7-3 and TRBJ2-1, with 14 bases identical to TRBD2. V shed 5 bases, J shed 5 bases, and the junction held 5 bases outside the gene matches. The CDR3 extends over 16 amino acids. Germline CDR1 reads SGHTA; CDR2 reads FQGTGA.

This clone showed up just once. The chain recombines TRBV7-6 with TRBJ1-2; D possibly corresponds to TRBD1 (5 bases). Germline CDR1 and CDR2: SGHVS and FNYEAQ. The CDR3 has 13 residues. V shed 5 bases and J shed 7 bases, with 14 bases lying between them. The CDR3 DNA follows: TGTGCCAGCAGCCTGCCAGGGATTAGTGGCTACACCTTC. Translated: CASSLPGISGYTF. Combining the CDR3 with reference TRBV7-6 and TRBJ1-2 gives the whole variable domain GAGVSQSPRYKVTKRGQDVALRCDPISGHVSLYWYRQALGQGPEFLTYFNYEAQQDKSGLPNDRFSAERPEGSISTLTIQRTEQRDSAMYRCASSLPGISGYTFGSGTRLTVV.

This chain links TRBV19 with TRBJ1-5; D gene ambiguous. The CDR3 spans 15 residues. Germline-derived CDR1 and CDR2 are LNHDA and SQIVND (reference sequence). Between the trimmed V and J ends, which lost 3 bases and 0 bases, there was a span of 9 bases. CDR3 in DNA: TGTGCCAGTAGTATCGACAAGTATAGCAATCAGCCCCAGCATTTT. Its translation is CASSIDKYSNQPQHF.

The V gene is TRBV6-5, the J gene TRBJ2-1; D possibly corresponds to TRBD2 (5 bases). The V gene's germline CDR1 is MNHEY and CDR2 SVGAGI. Trimming stripped 1 base from V and 7 bases from J, with 8 bases between. The CDR3 extends over 13 amino acids. The CDR3 DNA sequence: TGTGCCAGCAGTTACTTCCCGGGGAATGAGCAGTTCTTC. It encodes CASSYFPGNEQFF.

The rearrangement links TRBV6-5 to TRBJ2-2; 7 bases are shared with TRBD1. V shed 2 bases, J shed 2 bases, and the junction held 5 bases outside the gene matches. This CDR3 spans 16 amino acids. In germline, CDR1 is MNHEY, CDR2 SVGAGI. In DNA, the CDR3 is TGTGCCAGCAGTTACCAGGGACAGATAAACACCGGGGAGCTGTTTTTT. It yields the protein CASSYQGQINTGELFF.

The CDR3 loop is CASSQDWDRSDNEQFF. The CDR3 nucleotides read TGTGCCAGCAGCCAAGATTGGGACAGGTCGGACAATGAGCAGTTCTTC. V and J are TRBV4-2 and TRBJ2-1; TRBD1 matches 8 bases. Germline assignment: CDR1 LGHNA and CDR2 YNFKEQ. The CDR3 spans 16 residues. V lost 0 bases and J lost 5; bases outside the gene matches: 6.

This chain joins TRBV9 and TRBJ2-1, with D maybe TRBD2 (5 bases). V was cut by 0 bases and J by 3 bases, with 7 bases left in between. CDR1 is SGDLS, CDR2 YYNGEE, per germline. The CDR3 runs 14 residues. The CDR3 DNA reads as TGTGCCAGCAGCGTAGTAACTAGCTACAATGAGCAGTTCTTC. The encoded protein is CASSVVTSYNEQFF. The whole variable domain, filled in from reference TRBV9 and TRBJ2-1, reads DSGVTQTPKHLITATGQRVTLRCSPRSGDLSVYWYQQSLDQGLQFLIQYYNGEERAKGNILERFSAQQFPDLHSELNLSSLELGDSALYFCASSVVTSYNEQFFGPGTRLTVL.

The chain couples TRBV4-3 to TRBJ2-2, with TRBD2 identical over 13 bases. Germline CDR1 is LGHNA and CDR2 is YSLEER. With 3 bases clipped from V and 3 bases from J, the junction kept 1 base outside the gene matches. CDR3 size: 16 residues. The CDR3 nucleotides are TGCGCCAGCAGCCAGGGACTAGCGGGATACACCGGGGAGCTGTTTTTT. Translated, it gives CASSQGLAGYTGELFF.

The chain couples TRBV9 to TRBJ2-2, with 8 bases aligning to TRBD1. The V gene end was trimmed by 4 bases and the J gene end by 4 bases; junction bases not matched to a gene: 9. The CDR3 runs to 16 residues. Germline V gives CDR1 SGDLS, CDR2 YYNGEE. DNA for the CDR3: TGTGCCAGCAGCAGAAGACAGGGGCCGGGCACCGGGGAGCTGTTTTTT. Its protein is CASSRRQGPGTGELFF.